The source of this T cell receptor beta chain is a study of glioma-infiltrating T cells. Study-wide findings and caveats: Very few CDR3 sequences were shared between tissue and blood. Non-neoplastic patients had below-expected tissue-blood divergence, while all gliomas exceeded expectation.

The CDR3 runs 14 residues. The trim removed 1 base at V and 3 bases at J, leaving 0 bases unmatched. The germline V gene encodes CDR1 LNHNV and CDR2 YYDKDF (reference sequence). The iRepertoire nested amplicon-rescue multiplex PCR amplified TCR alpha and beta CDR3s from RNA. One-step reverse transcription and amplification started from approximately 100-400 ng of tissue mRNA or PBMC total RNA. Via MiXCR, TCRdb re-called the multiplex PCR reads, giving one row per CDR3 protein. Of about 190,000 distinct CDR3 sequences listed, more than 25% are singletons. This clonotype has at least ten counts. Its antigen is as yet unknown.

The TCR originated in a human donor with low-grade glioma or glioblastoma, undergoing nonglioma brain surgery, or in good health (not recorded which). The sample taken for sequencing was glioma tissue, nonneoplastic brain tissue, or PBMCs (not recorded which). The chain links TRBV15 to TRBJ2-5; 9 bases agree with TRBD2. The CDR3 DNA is TGTGCCACCAGCAGAGGACTAGCGGAAGAGACCCAGTACTTC. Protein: CATSRGLAEETQYF.